This T cell receptor (beta chain) was recorded in a study of blood T cell repertoires in COVID-19 (dated by TCRdb to about 2020). The study in broad terms: The collaborator samples originated in the United States, Italy and Spain and spanned the acute and convalescent phases of COVID-19. A freely available public database, intended as a resource for researchers studying the immune response to SARS-CoV-2, is where the repertoires were released. Subjects who had been exposed to COVID-19, were actively infected with it, or had recovered from it provided the deeply sampled blood TCRbeta repertoires that made up the dataset. The material from the prospective study consisted of cDNA or gDNA derived from T cells, B-cell-depleted T cells, or PBMCs. Where available, HLA class I and class II types were obtained from metadata supplied by the sample provider rather than from assay-based typing. Sample metadata almost always included a de-identified subject ID, COVID-19 status, age in years and sex. Samples were obtained from the ongoing ImmuneRACE study (first 160 participants) and from 1,254 subjects provided by 6 global collaborators. The research as a whole found: Clinical and demographic metadata were provided uncurated, with the amount varying by source and participant.

TCRbeta CDR3 regions were amplified from genomic DNA using the immunoSEQ Assay, a bias-controlled multiplex PCR. Concerning the study's data processing: The number of nucleated cells in each sample was estimated by amplification of reference gene primers within the assay. To quantify the absolute abundance of each unique TCRbeta CDR3 rearrangement, sequence reads were collapsed and filtered. For each sample, productive Simpson clonality was calculated as the square root of Simpson's diversity index across productive rearrangements. As stored in TCRdb, this immuneACCESS dataset retains in-frame rearrangements with V and J assigned. A fraction of the clones does not appear; measured against another copy, unresolved V genes explain less than half of the discrepancy, and the remainder lacks a known reason. V and J calls and clone size are as listed in that table; D and trimming were resolved from the DNA. A total of about 220,000 clones appear in this sample, just over 85% of them only once. The ten largest clones add up to 14% to 15% of the sample.

Participants in the prospective study were aged about 18 to 89 years, lived in about two dozen United States geographic areas, and enrolled through a virtual design. In the prospective study, cohorts were assigned on the basis of participant-reported clinical history obtained from a screening survey and a study questionnaire. Each participant in the prospective study had whole blood, serum and a nasopharyngeal or oropharyngeal swab collected by mobile phlebotomists. Over an approximately 2-month period, participants in the prospective study had the option of providing additional blood draws and questionnaires. Before DNA extraction, prospective study blood samples were shipped either frozen or at room temperature. Note on this clone: What antigen it recognizes has not been identified. No clone much larger than this one lies a single base away; base qualities are absent.

Unmatched junction bases come to 7, with V trimmed by 1 base and J by 7 bases. CDR1 and CDR2, per the germline V gene, are LGHNA and YSLEER. Including cysteine and phenylalanine, the CDR3 has 15 amino acids. Only the CDR3 region is kept as DNA, spanning 45 bases read in frame from base 1. The origin of this receptor is a woman in her fifties or sixties with acute COVID-19. Sequenced: PBMCs or T cells enriched from blood (not recorded which). The rearrangement joined TRBV4-3 to TRBJ2-7; 10 nucleotides in the junction match TRBD2. The encoded CDR3 is CASSQGASGSYEQYF. The nucleotides read TGCGCCAGCAGCCAAGGGGCTAGCGGGAGTTATGAGCAGTACTTC.